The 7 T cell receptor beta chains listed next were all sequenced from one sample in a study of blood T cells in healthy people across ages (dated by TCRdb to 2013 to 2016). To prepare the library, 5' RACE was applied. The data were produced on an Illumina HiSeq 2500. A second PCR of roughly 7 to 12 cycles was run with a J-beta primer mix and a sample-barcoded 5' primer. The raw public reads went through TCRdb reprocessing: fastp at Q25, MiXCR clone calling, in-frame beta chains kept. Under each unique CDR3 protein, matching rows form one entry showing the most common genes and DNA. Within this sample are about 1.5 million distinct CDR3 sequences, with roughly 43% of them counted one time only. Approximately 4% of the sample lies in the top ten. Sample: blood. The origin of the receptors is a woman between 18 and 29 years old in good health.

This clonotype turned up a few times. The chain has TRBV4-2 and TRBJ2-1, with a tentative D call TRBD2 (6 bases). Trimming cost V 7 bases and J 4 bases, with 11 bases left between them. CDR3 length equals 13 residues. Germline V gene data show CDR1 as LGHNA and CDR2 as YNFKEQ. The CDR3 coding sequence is TGTGCCAGCACGGGGAGGAAGTACAATGAGCAGTTCTTC. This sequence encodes CASTGRKYNEQFF.

As DNA, the CDR3 is TGCAGCGTCACGGGTCGCAGGAAAGGCTACACCTTC. Translated, it gives CSVTGRRKGYTF. The chain couples TRBV29-1 to TRBJ1-2; D gene ambiguous. The V end was cut by 6 bases, the J end by 8 bases, with 16 bases between. The CDR3 spans 12 residues. Germline CDR1 SQVTM, CDR2 ANQGSEA. The full variable domain, rest sourced from reference TRBV29-1 and TRBJ1-2, is SAVISQKPSRDICQRGTSLTIQCQVDSQVTMMFWYRQQPGQSLTLIATANQGSEATYESGFVIDKFPISRPNLTFSTLTVSNMSPEDSSIYLCSVTGRRKGYTFGSGTRLTVV.

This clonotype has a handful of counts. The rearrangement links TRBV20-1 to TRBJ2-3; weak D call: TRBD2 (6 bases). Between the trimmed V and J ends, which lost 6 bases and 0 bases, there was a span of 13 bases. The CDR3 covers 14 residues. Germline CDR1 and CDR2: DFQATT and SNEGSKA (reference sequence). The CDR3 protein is CSAVRDFSTDTQYF. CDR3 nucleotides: TGCAGTGCCGTGAGGGACTTTAGCACAGATACGCAGTATTTT.

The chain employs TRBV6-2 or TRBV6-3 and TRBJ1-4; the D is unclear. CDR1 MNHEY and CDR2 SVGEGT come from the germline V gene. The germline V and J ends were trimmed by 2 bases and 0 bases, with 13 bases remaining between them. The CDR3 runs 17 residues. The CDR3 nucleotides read TGTGCCAGCAGTTACCGTCGGCAGCACGCAACTAATGAAAAACTGTTTTTT. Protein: CASSYRRQHATNEKLFF.

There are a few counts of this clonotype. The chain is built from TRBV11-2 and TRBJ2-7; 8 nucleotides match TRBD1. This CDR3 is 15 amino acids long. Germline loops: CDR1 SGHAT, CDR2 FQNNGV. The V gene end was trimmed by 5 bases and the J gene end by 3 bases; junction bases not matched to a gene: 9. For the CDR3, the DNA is TGTGCCAGCAGCGCCAGACAGGGGCCTAACTACGAGCAGTACTTC. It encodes CASSARQGPNYEQYF.

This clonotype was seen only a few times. CDR3 nucleotide sequence: TGTGCCAGCAGTTTAAATGTCAACGAGCAGTACTTC. Protein: CASSLNVNEQYF. The rearrangement joins TRBV28 to TRBJ2-7, with unresolved D. The CDR3 loop spans 12 amino acids. The V end was cut by 2 bases, the J end by 5 bases, with 7 bases between. Germline V CDR1 and CDR2: MDHEN, SYDVKM. Together with reference TRBV28 and TRBJ2-7, the CDR3 gives the full variable domain: DVKVTQSSRYLVKRTGEKVFLECVQDMDHENMFWYRQDPGLGLRLIYFSYDVKMKEKGDIPEGYSVSREKKERFSLILESASTNQTSMYLCASSLNVNEQYFGPGTRLTVT.

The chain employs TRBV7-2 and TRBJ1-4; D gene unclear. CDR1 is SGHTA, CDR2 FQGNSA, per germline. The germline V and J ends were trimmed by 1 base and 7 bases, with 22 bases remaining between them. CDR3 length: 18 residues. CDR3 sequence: CASSLGPPLQRTPEKLFF. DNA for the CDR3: TGTGCCAGCAGCTTAGGGCCCCCCTTACAGCGTACACCTGAAAAACTGTTTTTT.